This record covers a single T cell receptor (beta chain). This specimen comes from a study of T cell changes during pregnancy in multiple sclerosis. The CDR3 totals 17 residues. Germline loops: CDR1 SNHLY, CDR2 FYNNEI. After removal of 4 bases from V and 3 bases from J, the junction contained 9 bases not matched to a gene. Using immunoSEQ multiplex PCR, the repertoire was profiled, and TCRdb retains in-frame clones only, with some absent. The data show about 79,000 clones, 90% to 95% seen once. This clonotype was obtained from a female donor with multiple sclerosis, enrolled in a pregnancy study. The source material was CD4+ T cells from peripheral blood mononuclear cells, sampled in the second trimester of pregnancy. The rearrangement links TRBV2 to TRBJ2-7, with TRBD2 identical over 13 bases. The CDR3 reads CASSGYGTSGKFYEQYF. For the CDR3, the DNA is TGTGCCAGCAGTGGTTATGGGACTAGCGGGAAGTTCTACGAGCAGTACTTC.